One and the same sample provided the 19 T cell receptor beta chains below, sequenced in a study of control samples from healthy donors and cancer patients. The method was immunoSEQ multiplex PCR; TCRdb's version includes in-frame clones alone and lacks a portion of them. The sample has approximately 150,000 clones, approximately 92% seen once; the top ten hold approximately 2.9%. Input material: blood. The receptors derive from a man aged 25 to 45 in good health.

The chain couples TRBV2 to TRBJ1-5, with TRBD1 matching over 9 bases. CDR3 length: 16 residues. The germline CDR1 and CDR2 sequences are SNHLY and FYNNEI. Trimming took 5 bases from V and 2 from J; bases not matched to a gene: 7. CDR3 coding DNA: TGTGCCAGCAGTCCACCGGACAGGGGCCGCAATCAGCCCCAGCATTTT. Amino acids: CASSPPDRGRNQPQHF.

This clone was counted once. The chain employs TRBV29-1 and TRBJ1-2; no definite D call. CDR3 size: 13 residues. V lost 4 bases and J 10 bases, leaving 19 bases between the germline ends. The germline V gene encodes CDR1 SQVTM and CDR2 ANQGSEA. CDR3 protein: CSVAAYSKSDYTF. The CDR3 DNA sequence: TGCAGCGTTGCCGCTTACAGTAAATCGGACTACACCTTC. Full variable domain (rest looked up from reference TRBV29-1 and TRBJ1-2): SAVISQKPSRDICQRGTSLTIQCQVDSQVTMMFWYRQQPGQSLTLIATANQGSEATYESGFVIDKFPISRPNLTFSTLTVSNMSPEDSSIYLCSVAAYSKSDYTFGSGTRLTVV.

The rearrangement uses TRBV9 and TRBJ2-3, with 10 bases fitting TRBD2. Germline V gene sequence: CDR1 SGDLS, CDR2 YYNGEE. Trimming at V came to 0 bases and at J to 2 bases, leaving 6 bases not matched to a gene. This CDR3 region has 17 residues. In DNA, the CDR3 is TGTGCCAGCAGCGTAGTTAGTAGCGGGGGGTCCACAGATACGCAGTATTTT. This encodes CASSVVSSGGSTDTQYF.

The V call is TRBV11-2, the J call TRBJ2-3; the D gene could be TRBD1 or TRBD2 (6 bases each). The CDR3 consists of 17 residues. Germline V gene lookup returns CDR1 SGHAT and CDR2 FQNNGV. Trimming stripped 3 bases from V and 2 bases from J, with 18 bases between. The CDR3 coding sequence is TGTGCCAGCAGCTTTAAGAAGGGGGGCCGAACCACAGATACGCAGTATTTT. Translation: CASSFKKGGRTTDTQYF. Full variable domain (missing parts from reference TRBV11-2 and TRBJ2-3): EAGVAQSPRYKIIEKRQSVAFWCNPISGHATLYWYQQILGQGPKLLIQFQNNGVVDDSQLPKDRFSAERLKGVDSTLKIQPAKLEDSAVYLCASSFKKGGRTTDTQYFGPGTRLTVL.

CDR3 loop: CASSETGRAEAFF. The CDR3 DNA sequence: TGTGCCAGCAGCGAAACAGGGAGGGCTGAAGCTTTCTTT. This sequence joins TRBV13 and TRBJ1-1; TRBD1 is a possible D gene (6 bases). Germline lookup yields CDR1 PRHDT and CDR2 FYEKMQ (reference sequence). The CDR3 totals 13 residues. Trimming removed 5 bases from V and 6 bases from J, with 13 bases in between.

This rearrangement joins TRBV2 to TRBJ1-2; D possibly corresponds to TRBD1 (6 bases). Looked up from germline, CDR1 is SNHLY and CDR2 is FYNNEI. CDR3 length equals 13 residues. The ends were cut back, 5 bases at V and 1 base at J, with 8 bases in the middle. The CDR3 coding sequence is TGTGCCAGCAGTTTGGACAGTAACTATGGCTACACCTTC. As protein: CASSLDSNYGYTF. Looking up the rest from reference TRBV2 and TRBJ1-2 gives the full variable domain: EPEVTQTPSHQVTQMGQEVILRCVPISNHLYFYWYRQILGQKVEFLVSFYNNEISEKSEIFDDQFSVERPDGSNFTLKIRSTKLEDSAMYFCASSLDSNYGYTFGSGTRLTVV.

The rearrangement joins TRBV29-1 to TRBJ1-1, with D perhaps TRBD1 (5 bases). The CDR3 is 12 residues long. V dropped 8 bases and J dropped 1 base, with 11 bases sitting between them. In germline, CDR1 is SQVTM, CDR2 ANQGSEA. The CDR3 here is CSTRAANTEAFF. CDR3 DNA sequence: TGCAGCACCAGGGCAGCGAACACTGAAGCTTTCTTT. Supplemented by reference TRBV29-1 and TRBJ1-1, the full variable domain reads SAVISQKPSRDICQRGTSLTIQCQVDSQVTMMFWYRQQPGQSLTLIATANQGSEATYESGFVIDKFPISRPNLTFSTLTVSNMSPEDSSIYLCSTRAANTEAFFGQGTRLTVV.

This clone showed up just once. The chain links TRBV28 to TRBJ2-1, with 12 bases that match TRBD2. The CDR3 has 15 residues. The V segment lost 5 bases and the J segment 12 bases; nucleotides outside the gene matches: 11. Germline CDR1 is MDHEN and CDR2 is SYDVKM. This CDR3 is CASSPSSGGALWQFF. The CDR3 DNA is TGTGCCAGCAGTCCCTCTAGCGGGGGGGCTCTTTGGCAGTTCTTC.

The chain recombines TRBV4-2 with TRBJ1-2; unclear D gene. CDR3 length: 15 residues. V was pared by 2 bases and J by 1 base, with 11 bases between. CDR1 is LGHNA and CDR2 is YNFKEQ in the germline V gene. CDR3: CASSQPRAVNYGYTF. The CDR3, as DNA: TGTGCCAGCAGCCAACCCCGTGCAGTTAACTATGGCTACACCTTC.

V and J are TRBV7-6 and TRBJ1-3, with no clear D. This CDR3 region has 17 residues. The germline CDR1 and CDR2 sequences are SGHVS and FNYEAQ. V was cut by 1 base and J by 0 bases, with 13 bases left in between. The CDR3 coding sequence is TGTGCCAGCAGCTTAGGGGCTTCCTCCGGCTCTGGAAACACCATATATTTT. It encodes CASSLGASSGSGNTIYF.

The chain recombines TRBV12-5 with TRBJ1-5, with 8 bases that match TRBD1. In germline, CDR1 is LGHNT, CDR2 FRNRAP. This CDR3 contains 19 residues. With 4 bases clipped from V and 4 bases from J, the junction kept 18 bases outside the gene matches. The CDR3 sequence is CASGWRPLGGQGINQPQHF. The CDR3 DNA sequence: TGTGCTAGTGGTTGGCGACCCTTAGGAGGACAGGGCATTAATCAGCCCCAGCATTTT.

The chain joins TRBV19 to TRBJ2-3; D possibly corresponds to TRBD1 (6 bases). V gave up 7 bases and J gave up 7 bases, with 21 bases separating them. The CDR3 extends over 15 amino acids. The germline CDR1 and CDR2 sequences are LNHDA and SQIVND (reference sequence). The DNA for the CDR3 is TGTGCCAGTACCCCCTCAGGGGCAATTTTGTATACGCAGTATTTT. This codes for CASTPSGAILYTQYF.

The V gene is TRBV5-8, the J gene TRBJ1-1; D unresolved. The V gene's germline CDR1 is SGHTS and CDR2 YDEGEE. The CDR3 totals 11 residues. V was clipped by 2 bases and J by 11 bases, with 10 bases between them. For the CDR3, the DNA is TGTGCCAGCAGCTTTGAGCTTTGGGCTTTCTTT. Translation: CASSFELWAFF. Drawing the rest from reference TRBV5-8 and TRBJ1-1, the complete variable domain is EAGVTQSPTHLIKTRGQQATLRCSPISGHTSVYWYQQALGLGLQFLLWYDEGEERNRGNFPPRFSGRQFPNYSSELNVNALELEDSALYLCASSFELWAFFGQGTRLTVV.

The gene calls are TRBV21-1 and TRBJ2-1. TRBV21-1 is classified as a pseudogene. This CDR3 is 15 amino acids long. In DNA form, the CDR3 reads TGTGCCAGCAGCAAGGACGGAAGCTCCTACAATGAGCAGTTCTTC. It encodes CASSKDGSSYNEQFF.

Worth noting for this clone: The junction differs from germline at one of its ends, possibly a read error. This chain uses TRBV5-1 with TRBJ2-1; 12 bases align to TRBD2. There are 16 residues in the CDR3. Germline V lookup: CDR1 SGHRS, CDR2 YFSETQ. The CDR3 DNA reads as TGCGCCCGCAGCTTGAGGGCTAGCGGGGGGGCCACTGAGCAGTTCTTC. The encoded protein is CARSLRASGGATEQFF.

J is TRBJ1-2 and V is TRBV2, with D uncertain. Trimming pared 6 bases from V and 1 base from J, leaving 6 bases between. The V gene's germline CDR1 is SNHLY and CDR2 FYNNEI. This CDR3 is built from 12 residues. CDR3 DNA sequence: TGTGCCAGCAGCGCGGATAACTATGGCTACACCTTC. This gives the protein CASSADNYGYTF. The full variable domain, with the rest looked up from reference TRBV2 and TRBJ1-2, is EPEVTQTPSHQVTQMGQEVILRCVPISNHLYFYWYRQILGQKVEFLVSFYNNEISEKSEIFDDQFSVERPDGSNFTLKIRSTKLEDSAMYFCASSADNYGYTFGSGTRLTVV.

This chain connects TRBV2 to TRBJ2-3, with TRBD2 matching 16 bases. Germline trimming cut 6 bases from V and 0 bases from J; bases unmatched to any gene: 0. Per the germline V gene, CDR1 is SNHLY and CDR2 is FYNNEI. The CDR3 extends over 16 amino acids. Here the CDR3 reads CASRGLAGGSTDTQYF. The CDR3 bases are TGTGCCAGCAGGGGACTAGCGGGGGGGAGCACAGATACGCAGTATTTT.

J is TRBJ2-1 and V is TRBV27, with TRBD2 identical over 7 bases. The germline V gene has CDR1 MNHEY and CDR2 SMNVEV (reference sequence). CDR3 length: 15 amino acids. V lost 2 bases and J lost 7; bases outside the gene matches: 8. CDR3 in amino acids: CASSLGLAEVNEQFF. Written as DNA, the CDR3 is TGTGCCAGCAGTTTAGGCCTAGCGGAGGTTAATGAGCAGTTCTTC.

The rearrangement uses TRBV29-1 and TRBJ2-4; possibly TRBD1 for D (6 bases). This CDR3 has 15 residues. Germline CDR1 and CDR2: SQVTM and ANQGSEA. V was pared by 7 bases and J by 1 base, with 17 bases between. The CDR3 nucleotides read TGCAGCGCCCTGCCTGGGGGCTCGGCCAAAAACATTCAGTACTTC. Its protein product is CSALPGGSAKNIQYF.